Presented here are 22 T cell receptor beta chains from one specimen sequenced in a study of blood T cell repertoires in COVID-19. The table came from immunoSEQ multiplex PCR; TCRdb's copy has only in-frame clones and leaves some out. In the table there are hundreds of thousands of clones, roughly 87% of which are singletons. Sequencing input: PBMCs or T cells enriched from blood (not recorded which). These receptors were collected from a young woman who had recovered from COVID-19.

The chain uses TRBV2 and TRBJ2-3, with D unclear. The CDR3 totals 11 residues. The V end lost 4 bases, the J end lost 5 bases, and 4 bases lay between the germline ends. The V gene's germline CDR1 is SNHLY and CDR2 FYNNEI. CDR3: CASSGGDTQYF. The CDR3 DNA reads as TGTGCCAGCAGTGGAGGAGATACGCAGTATTTT.

The V and J genes are TRBV29-1 and TRBJ1-4; 11 nucleotides match TRBD1. The CDR3 is made up of 14 amino acids. The germline CDR1 and CDR2 sequences are SQVTM and ANQGSEA. J lost 3 bases, V lost 7 bases, and 4 bases had no gene match. The CDR3 is CSGTGGFANEKLFF. Here the CDR3 DNA reads TGCAGCGGGACAGGGGGCTTTGCTAATGAAAAACTGTTTTTT.

This chain connects TRBV24-1 to TRBJ1-2; unclear D gene. The CDR3 consists of 14 residues. V was clipped by 1 base and J by 4 bases, with 9 bases between them. Germline V gene lookup returns CDR1 KGHDR and CDR2 SFDVKD. This CDR3 reads CATSDFRTAYGYTF. Here the CDR3 DNA reads TGTGCCACCAGTGATTTTCGTACAGCCTATGGCTACACCTTC.

The chain has TRBV7-8 and TRBJ2-1, with 10 bases fitting TRBD2. The V segment lost 3 bases and the J segment 12 bases; nucleotides outside the gene matches: 17. The CDR3 contains 17 residues. Germline CDR1 and CDR2: SGHVS and FQNEAQ. The CDR3 DNA sequence: TGTGCCAGCAGCTTCGCCCAAAGGACTAGCGGCCCCCAGGGGCAGTTCTTC. This encodes CASSFAQRTSGPQGQFF.

This clone appeared a single time. The chain employs TRBV20-1 and TRBJ1-2; D may be TRBD1 (5 bases). Between the trimmed V and J ends, which lost 6 bases and 5 bases, there was a span of 10 bases. This CDR3 has 11 amino acids. Germline values: CDR1 DFQATT, CDR2 SNEGSKA (reference sequence). The CDR3 loop reads CSASRDYGYTF. Written as DNA, the CDR3 is TGCAGTGCATCCAGGGATTATGGCTACACCTTC.

This clone occurred a few times. The rearrangement joins TRBV13 to TRBJ1-2, with D possibly matching TRBD1 (6 bases). CDR1 and CDR2 (germline): PRHDT, FYEKMQ (reference sequence). The CDR3 loop spans 15 amino acids. The V gene lost 5 bases and the J gene lost 3 bases, with 16 bases spanning the gap. The CDR3 nucleotides read TGTGCCAGCAGCCCTTCGGGGGGCTTGCACTATGGCTACACCTTC. Protein sequence: CASSPSGGLHYGYTF.

The chain combines TRBV9 with TRBJ2-5; 10 positions match TRBD2. V lost 2 bases to trimming and J lost 3 bases; unmatched junction nucleotides: 4. The CDR3 contains 15 residues. The V gene's germline CDR1 is SGDLS and CDR2 YYNGEE. In DNA, the CDR3 is TGTGCCAGCAGCGTCGCGAGCGGGAGGGAAGAGACCCAGTACTTC. This codes for CASSVASGREETQYF.

The V call is TRBV15, the J call TRBJ2-3; 7 bases match TRBD2. CDR3 length equals 15 residues. CDR1 LNHNV and CDR2 YYDKDF come from the germline V gene (reference sequence). V gave up 2 bases and J gave up 2 bases; unmatched junction bases: 4. The DNA of the CDR3 is TGTGCCACCAGCAGACCCGGGGGGATCACAGATACGCAGTATTTT. This gives the protein CATSRPGGITDTQYF.

The chain recombines TRBV5-6 with TRBJ2-5; D may be TRBD1 (7 bases). V shed 3 bases and J shed 5 bases, with 26 bases lying between them. This CDR3 has 18 amino acids. The V gene's germline CDR1 is SGHDT and CDR2 YYEEEE. The DNA of the CDR3 is TGTGCCAGCAGCTCCACCCTTAAGCGACAGGGAGGTTGGGAGACCCAGTACTTC. This encodes CASSSTLKRQGGWETQYF.

The chain links TRBV6-5 to TRBJ1-1; tentative D call: TRBD1 (6 bases). Germline-derived CDR1 and CDR2 are MNHEY and SVGAGI. Trimming took 2 bases from V and 6 from J, leaving 16 bases between them. The CDR3 is 15 amino acids. The CDR3 region has the DNA TGTGCCAGCAGTTACCATCCGCAGGGGTTGGCTGAAGCTTTCTTT. Protein sequence: CASSYHPQGLAEAFF.

V usage is TRBV4-3 and J usage is TRBJ1-3; D is undetermined. This CDR3 spans 17 amino acids. Per germline, CDR1 LGHNA and CDR2 YSLEER. Deletions cut 3 bases from V and 0 bases from J, with 15 bases between. The CDR3 loop is CASSHTLRMSSGNTIYF. Here the CDR3 DNA reads TGCGCCAGCAGCCATACCTTGAGGATGAGCTCTGGAAACACCATATATTTT.

A single count supports this clone. Within the sample, other DNA sequences also encode this same CDR3. The genes are TRBV7-2 and TRBJ1-1; the match to TRBD1 covers 7 bases. The CDR3 length is 12 residues. V was pared by 8 bases and J by 2 bases, with 2 bases of the junction left unmatched. Germline CDR1 is SGHTA and CDR2 is FQGNSA. In DNA form, the CDR3 reads TGTGCCAGCCGGGACAGTAACACTGAAGCTTTCTTT. It translates to CASRDSNTEAFF.

This clone occurred a few times. The rearrangement joins TRBV7-9 to TRBJ2-7; 9 bases map to TRBD2. Germline lookup yields CDR1 SEHNR and CDR2 FQNEAQ (reference sequence). J lost 6 bases, V lost 5 bases, and 20 bases had no gene match. This CDR3 comprises 18 residues. This CDR3 is CASSATGGPTSGSTEQYF. CDR3 sequence (DNA): TGTGCCAGCAGCGCGACAGGCGGCCCGACTAGCGGCTCCACCGAGCAGTACTTC.

This sequence joins TRBV20-1 and TRBJ2-7; D not resolved. V lost 4 bases and J 6 bases, leaving 10 bases between the germline ends. Germline V gene data show CDR1 as DFQATT and CDR2 as SNEGSKA (reference sequence). The CDR3 extends over 11 amino acids. The CDR3 loop reads CSAMEIGEQYF. The CDR3 DNA follows: TGCAGTGCTATGGAGATCGGCGAGCAGTACTTC.

The chain uses TRBV7-6 and TRBJ2-3; tentative D call: TRBD2 (5 bases). V was trimmed by 1 base and J by 2 bases, leaving 7 bases between them. There are 14 residues in the CDR3. Germline assignment: CDR1 SGHVS and CDR2 FNYEAQ. The CDR3 nucleotides read TGTGCCAGCAGCTTAGTACTAGACACAGATACGCAGTATTTT. Translation: CASSLVLDTDTQYF.

The chain combines TRBV5-5 with TRBJ2-5; 12 bases line up with TRBD2. V trimming: 4 bases; J trimming: 3 bases; junction bases outside the gene matches: 10. CDR3 length: 17 residues. Germline CDR1 and CDR2: SGHKS and YYEKEE (reference sequence). CDR3 bases: TGTGCCAGCAGCCAGACACCTAGCGGGGGGGCTAAAGAGACCCAGTACTTC. Translating it yields CASSQTPSGGAKETQYF.

The chain combines TRBV14 with TRBJ2-5; D might be TRBD1 (5 bases). The V gene lost 1 base and the J gene lost 5 bases, with 8 bases spanning the gap. Germline V gives CDR1 SGHDN, CDR2 FVKESK. CDR3 size: 13 residues. CDR3 in amino acids: CASSQGQSETQYF. The CDR3 region has the DNA TGTGCCAGCAGCCAAGGACAGTCGGAGACCCAGTACTTC. The complete variable domain, with remaining parts taken from reference TRBV14 and TRBJ2-5, reads EAGVTQFPSHSVIEKGQTVTLRCDPISGHDNLYWYRRVMGKEIKFLLHFVKESKQDESGMPNNRFLAERTGGTYSTLKVQPAELEDSGVYFCASSQGQSETQYFGPGTRLLVL.

The rearrangement uses TRBV7-3 and TRBJ2-1, with D possibly TRBD2 on 6 matching bases. The CDR3 extends over 14 amino acids. V lost 2 bases and J lost 5, with 10 bases in between. Germline assignment: CDR1 SGHTA and CDR2 FQGTGA. The CDR3 DNA sequence: TGTGCCAGCAGCTTAGGGACTGCACACAATGAGCAGTTCTTC. Its translation is CASSLGTAHNEQFF. Complete variable domain (other parts from reference TRBV7-3 and TRBJ2-1): GAGVSQTPSNKVTEKGKYVELRCDPISGHTALYWYRQSLGQGPEFLIYFQGTGAADDSGLPNDRFFAVRPEGSVSTLKIQRTERGDSAVYLCASSLGTAHNEQFFGPGTRLTVL.

The sample holds one count of this clone. This rearrangement joins TRBV5-5 to TRBJ2-7; D uncertain. With 4 bases removed from V and 2 bases from J, the gap between germline ends came to 13 bases. The CDR3 runs to 14 residues. In germline, CDR1 is SGHKS, CDR2 YYEKEE (reference sequence). The CDR3 here is CASSTGVTPYEQYF. CDR3 nucleotide sequence: TGTGCCAGCAGCACGGGTGTAACGCCCTACGAGCAGTACTTC.

This clone was seen once. CDR3 bases: TGTGCCAGCAGTTTCCGGCGGGCCGAGAGCGAGCAGTACTTC. Protein product: CASSFRRAESEQYF. This chain uses TRBV6-2 or TRBV6-3 with TRBJ2-7; weak D call: TRBD2 (5 bases). The CDR3 loop spans 14 amino acids. The germline V gene encodes CDR1 MNHEY and CDR2 SVGEGT. Trimming pared 4 bases from V and 6 bases from J, leaving 16 bases between.

V and J are TRBV4-1 and TRBJ1-5; D ambiguous. Trimming pared 1 base from V and 3 bases from J, leaving 7 bases between. The CDR3 has 14 amino acids. The germline V gene has CDR1 MGHRA and CDR2 YSYEKL. The CDR3 DNA reads as TGCGCCAGCAGCCAAGGCACAGACAATCAGCCCCAGCATTTT. Amino acid sequence: CASSQGTDNQPQHF.

The V gene is TRBV19, the J gene TRBJ1-2, with D unclear. The CDR3 runs to 13 residues. Germline V lookup: CDR1 LNHDA, CDR2 SQIVND (reference sequence). The V end was cut by 7 bases, the J end by 4 bases, with 13 bases between. CDR3 bases: TGTGCCAGTACCGGTGACATACTCTATGGCTACACCTTC. Translation: CASTGDILYGYTF.